Listed here are 19 T cell receptor beta chains from one sample, sequenced in a study of molecular identifiers for immune sequencing clone quantification. TCRdb ran MiXCR on the PCR reads and lists one entry per CDR3 protein. The sample has more than 450,000 distinct CDR3 sequences, 20% to 25% seen once. Sequenced input: naive CD8+ T cells from blood, with Jurkat cell RNA spiked in. Subset described: FACS-sorted CD8+CD4-CCR7+CD45RA+ naive T cells. The source is a human donor in good health. Some libraries in this study had Jurkat cell RNA spiked in.

This clonotype was counted ten times or more. This rearrangement joins TRBV7-8 to TRBJ1-4; D might be TRBD1 (6 bases). The germline V gene has CDR1 SGHVS and CDR2 FQNEAQ. The CDR3 runs to 17 residues. Trimming took 5 bases from V and 0 from J, leaving 16 bases between them. CDR3 protein: CASSPSSRQATNEKLFF. CDR3 nucleotide sequence: TGTGCCAGCAGCCCGAGCAGCCGACAGGCAACTAATGAAAAACTGTTTTTT.

Comment on this clonotype: A read error is possible here, since a much larger clone lies one base away. The chain is built from TRBV7-9 and TRBJ2-7, with 7 positions matching TRBD1. Germline V gives CDR1 SEHNR, CDR2 FQNEAQ (reference sequence). V shed 4 bases, J shed 0 bases, and the junction held 12 bases outside the gene matches. The CDR3 totals 17 residues. The CDR3: CASSSSRGTEISYEQYF. The CDR3 DNA reads TGTGCCAGCAGCTCATCCAGAGGGACAGAGATCTCCTACGAGCAGTACTTC.

This rearrangement joins TRBV6-5 to TRBJ1-1; D unresolved. V was pared by 5 bases and J by 3 bases, with 16 bases between. CDR1 MNHEY and CDR2 SVGAGI come from the germline V gene. The CDR3 totals 15 residues. CDR3 sequence: CASSPGFSLDTEAFF. The DNA for the CDR3 is TGTGCCAGCAGTCCCGGATTCAGTCTGGACACTGAAGCTTTCTTT.

In this sample, this clonotype turned up once. V gene TRBV13 combines with J gene TRBJ1-2; D is uncertain. V lost 2 bases, J lost 7 bases, and 11 bases lay in between. The CDR3 loop spans 13 amino acids. CDR1 and CDR2 from the germline V gene are PRHDT and FYEKMQ (reference sequence). CDR3 nucleotide sequence: TGTGCCAGCAGCTTAAAGATAGGTCGTGGCTACACCTTC. Its translation is CASSLKIGRGYTF.

The chain combines TRBV19 with TRBJ1-5, with a tentative D call TRBD1 (6 bases). Germline V gives CDR1 LNHDA, CDR2 SQIVND (reference sequence). Trimming cost V 8 bases and J 5 bases, with 16 bases left between them. The CDR3 spans 14 residues. This chain's CDR3 is CASLPGEGDQPQHF. Here the CDR3 DNA reads TGTGCCAGTCTCCCTGGGGAGGGGGATCAGCCCCAGCATTTT.

This clonotype occurred a few times. The V call is TRBV7-8, the J call TRBJ1-2; maybe TRBD1 (6 bases). Trimming removed 0 bases at V and 1 base at J, with 21 bases between. CDR1 and CDR2 from the germline V gene are SGHVS and FQNEAQ. This CDR3 contains 19 residues. Here the CDR3 reads CASSLAIIFTGANNYGYTF. CDR3 in DNA: TGTGCCAGCAGCTTAGCAATAATCTTTACGGGGGCTAATAACTATGGCTACACCTTC.

This clonotype appeared a few times. The V and J genes are TRBV20-1 and TRBJ2-7, with 10 bases matching TRBD2. The CDR3 runs to 15 residues. After removal of 0 bases from V and 5 bases from J, the junction contained 7 bases not matched to a gene. Germline lookup yields CDR1 DFQATT and CDR2 SNEGSKA (reference sequence). The DNA of the CDR3 is TGCAGTGCTAGAGATCCTAGCGGGAGTTTCGACGAGCAGTACTTC. Residues: CSARDPSGSFDEQYF.

This clonotype was seen many times. The chain joins TRBV6-1 to TRBJ2-7; D call uncertain. CDR1 MNHNS and CDR2 SASEGT come from the germline V gene. The V and J ends lost 5 bases and 2 bases respectively, with 13 bases between them. CDR3 size: 14 residues. The CDR3 loop reads CASSPNDGPYEQYF. In nucleotides, the CDR3 is TGTGCCAGCAGTCCAAATGACGGGCCCTACGAGCAGTACTTC.

Comments on this clonotype: One junction end disagrees with the germline gene, perhaps due to a read error. The J gene is TRBJ2-7, the V gene TRBV12-3 or TRBV12-4, with D maybe TRBD2 (7 bases). CDR3 length: 13 amino acids. CDR3 region: CASSLGGGNEQYF. In DNA form, the CDR3 reads TGCGCCAGCAGTTTAGGGGGGGGGAACGAGCAGTACTTC.

This chain connects TRBV6-1 to TRBJ2-7; D unresolved. The CDR3 spans 16 residues. Germline V CDR1 and CDR2: MNHNS, SASEGT. The ends were cut back, 2 bases at V and 3 bases at J, with 17 bases in the middle. The CDR3 sequence: CASSEHDNGIYYEQYF. In DNA, the CDR3 is TGTGCCAGCAGTGAACACGACAATGGGATATACTACGAGCAGTACTTC.

This clonotype was detected ten times or more. V gene TRBV27 combines with J gene TRBJ2-3, with 7 bases lining up with TRBD2. With 5 bases clipped from V and 13 bases from J, the junction kept 12 bases outside the gene matches. The CDR3 has 13 residues. The germline CDR1 and CDR2 sequences are MNHEY and SMNVEV (reference sequence). CDR3 sequence: CASSPLIAGGEYF. The CDR3 DNA reads as TGTGCCAGCAGTCCATTAATAGCGGGCGGGGAGTATTTT.

This clonotype was detected a few times. This chain links TRBV3-1 with TRBJ2-1; D remains unclear. V was trimmed by 3 bases and J by 0 bases, leaving 9 bases between them. Germline V gene lookup returns CDR1 LGHDT and CDR2 YNNKEL (reference sequence). The length of the CDR3 is 15 residues. DNA for the CDR3: TGTGCCAGCAGCCAGGATTCGGCCTCCTACAATGAGCAGTTCTTC. Encoded protein: CASSQDSASYNEQFF.

Remarks on this clonotype: A much bigger clone sits one base away, suggesting this may be a read error. The gene calls are TRBV6-5 and TRBJ2-1; no clear D gene. Germline CDR1 and CDR2: MNHEY and SVGAGI. The CDR3 contains 13 residues. Trimming stripped 4 bases from V and 9 bases from J, with 13 bases between. The CDR3 DNA follows: TGTGCCAGCAGTTGCGCGAGGTGGGGTGAGCAGTTCTTC. Encoded protein: CASSCARWGEQFF.

The rearrangement links TRBV12-3 or TRBV12-4 to TRBJ1-3, with 7 nucleotides matching TRBD1. The CDR3 length is 16 residues. Unmatched junction bases numbered 7, after V lost 1 base and J lost 4 bases. The CDR3 DNA reads as TGTGCCAGCAGTTTAGACGGCGCACAGGGGGGAAACACCATATATTTT. Amino acid sequence: CASSLDGAQGGNTIYF.

As for this clonotype: Because it lacks the conserved phenylalanine or tryptophan at the end, this CDR3 is likely a read error. V gene TRBV7-6 combines with J gene TRBJ1-4; tentative D call: TRBD1 (5 bases). V was cut by 4 bases and J by 7 bases, with 13 bases left in between. The CDR3 has 14 residues. Germline V gene lookup returns CDR1 SGHVS and CDR2 FNYEAQ. CDR3 sequence: CASSYGRGGEKLFL. The CDR3 DNA follows: TGTGCCAGCAGCTACGGAAGGGGAGGTGAAAAACTGTTTTTA.

This chain links TRBV20-1 with TRBJ2-7, with D tentatively TRBD2 (5 bases). Germline CDR1 reads DFQATT; CDR2 reads SNEGSKA (reference sequence). The CDR3 sequence is 13 residues long. Trimming took 0 bases from V and 1 from J, leaving 7 bases between them. This chain's CDR3 is CSAREDWSYEQYF. The CDR3 DNA reads TGCAGTGCTAGAGAGGACTGGTCCTACGAGCAGTACTTC.

On this clonotype itself: A read error may be the cause here, since a much bigger clone is one base away. V gene TRBV30 combines with J gene TRBJ2-2; D gene unclear. The CDR3 totals 13 residues. Germline-derived CDR1 and CDR2 are GTSNPN and SVGIG (reference sequence). Here the CDR3 DNA reads TGTGCCTGGAGTGTAGGGAACGCCGGGGAGCTGTTTTTT. This translates into CAWSVGNAGELFF.

V gene TRBV5-1 combines with J gene TRBJ2-2; 11 nucleotides agree with TRBD2. CDR3 size: 19 residues. Trimming took 0 bases from V and 4 from J; bases not matched to a gene: 11. CDR1 is SGHRS and CDR2 is YFSETQ in the germline V gene. This CDR3 is CASSLAVLAGAVGTGELFF. Written as DNA, the CDR3 is TGCGCCAGCAGCTTGGCGGTACTAGCGGGAGCTGTTGGCACCGGGGAGCTGTTTTTT. The complete variable domain, with remaining parts taken from reference TRBV5-1 and TRBJ2-2, reads KAGVTQTPRYLIKTRGQQVTLSCSPISGHRSVSWYQQTPGQGLQFLFEYFSETQRNKGNFPGRFSGRQFSNSRSEMNVSTLELGDSALYLCASSLAVLAGAVGTGELFFGEGSRLTVL.

Comments on this clonotype: A much larger clone lies one base from this, so it may be a read error. The gene calls are TRBV7-3 and TRBJ2-7; D might be TRBD1 (5 bases). Germline CDR1 is SGHTA and CDR2 is FQGTGA. The CDR3 runs 13 residues. With 8 bases removed from V and 6 bases from J, the gap between germline ends came to 17 bases. CDR3 DNA: TGTGCCAGCGGCGGATTAGGGGTTCCCGAGCAGTACTTC. This gives the protein CASGGLGVPEQYF.